The rows below give T cell receptor beta chains drawn from one sample of a study of tumor and adjacent non-tumor tissue in lung cancer. MiXCR, applied by TCRdb to the multiplex PCR reads, yields one record per CDR3 protein. The sample carries 81,000 or so distinct CDR3 sequences, over 75% recorded once. Sequenced material: lung tumor tissue. The receptors derive from a woman aged 50 to 60 with non-small cell lung cancer. CDR3s include the opening cysteine and the closing phenylalanine or tryptophan. A D gene is named only where the DNA matches it firmly. A row's size may be missing; if present it is once, few, many or a size class.

V	J	D	size	CDR3	DNA
TRBV12-3/TRBV12-4	TRBJ1-2	.	.	CASSPTGHGYTF	TGTGCCAGCAGCCCTACAGGACATGGCTACACCTTC
TRBV7-9	TRBJ1-3	.	.	CASTWDYSVDTIYF	TGTGCCAGCACCTGGGACTATTCGGTGGACACCATATATTTT
TRBV6-2/TRBV6-3	TRBJ1-2	.	.	CASSRGQGQDGNTF	TGTGCCAGCAGCCGCGGACAAGGGCAGGATGGCAACACCTTC
TRBV6-2/TRBV6-3	TRBJ2-2	.	.	CVSSYSDTGELFF	TGTGTCAGTAGTTATTCCGACACCGGGGAGCTGTTTTTT
TRBV20-1	TRBJ1-4	.	.	CSARQWRGGATYEKLFF	TGCAGTGCTAGACAGTGGAGGGGAGGGGCAACTTATGAAAAACTGTTTTTT
TRBV20-1	TRBJ2-1	TRBD2	.	CRARSPTGRDYVQIF	TGCAGGGCTCGATCTCCTACCGGGAGGGACTATGTGCAGATCTTC
TRBV20-1	TRBJ2-7	TRBD2	.	CSLGLGGGEQYF	TGCAGTTTGGGACTAGGGGGAGGCGAGCAGTACTTC
TRBV20-1	TRBJ1-3	TRBD1	.	CIARTGQNTIYF	TGCATTGCTCGGACAGGACAAAACACCATATATTTC
TRBV4-2	TRBJ2-3	TRBD2	.	CASSQSQSGSGADTQYF	TGTGCCAGCAGCCAATCGCAGTCGGGCAGCGGGGCAGATACGCAGTATTTT
TRBV30	TRBJ2-5	TRBD2	.	CAWILSGNSQYF	TGTGCCTGGATTCTCAGCGGGAACAGTCAGTACTTC
TRBV20-1	TRBJ1-2	.	.	CSVKPKGGYTF	TGCAGTGTTAAGCCGAAGGGCGGCTACACCTTC
TRBV11-2	TRBJ1-2	.	few	CANSLVLGTGYTF	TGTGCCAACAGCTTAGTTCTGGGGACCGGCTACACCTTC
TRBV5-1	TRBJ2-7	TRBD2	.	CARSWGEGVEQYF	TGCGCCAGGAGCTGGGGGGAGGGCGTCGAGCAGTACTTC
TRBV20-1	TRBJ2-1	.	.	CSTIRRDQQSYKEQFF	TGCAGTACTATAAGACGGGACCAACAATCCTACAAAGAGCAGTTCTTC
TRBV20-1	TRBJ1-6	TRBD1	.	CNAGKTGGSSPLHF	TGCAATGCTGGAAAAACAGGGGGTTCTTCGCCCCTCCACTTT
TRBV28	TRBJ1-6	.	.	CASSLGLSSPLHF	TGTGCCAGCAGTTTAGGGCTCAGTTCACCCCTCCACTTT
TRBV5-6	TRBJ2-3	TRBD2	.	CASSFRLAGGDMQYF	TGTGCCAGTAGCTTCCGACTAGCGGGAGGAGATATGCAGTATTTT
TRBV6-2/TRBV6-3	TRBJ2-1	.	once	CASASVKRADNEEFF	TGTGCCAGCGCCAGCGTGAAGAGGGCCGACAATGAGGAGTTCTTC
TRBV12-3/TRBV12-4	TRBJ1-1	.	.	CASSLSGSINTEAFF	TGTGCCAGCAGTTTAAGCGGCAGCATAAACACTGAAGCTTTCTTT
TRBV28	TRBJ2-3	.	.	CDSSPPSALTDMQYF	TGTGACAGCAGTCCCCCTAGCGCACTCACAGATATGCAGTATTTT
TRBV11-2	TRBJ2-3	TRBD2	.	CASSLDPGSAGADTQYF	TGTGCCAGCAGCTTGGACCCGGGATCAGCGGGAGCAGATACGCAATATTTT
TRBV28	TRBJ2-1	TRBD2	.	CASAGTSGSTNEQFF	TGTGCCAGCGCCGGGACTAGCGGGAGCACCAATGAGCAGTTCTTC
TRBV6-1	TRBJ2-5	.	once	CANSEGPGDGIQYF	TGTGCCAACAGTGAAGGGCCAGGTGATGGGATCCAGTACTTC
TRBV12-3/TRBV12-4	TRBJ2-3	.	many	CASSPLVSTDTQYF	TGTGCCAGCAGTCCCCTAGTTAGCACAGATACGCAGTATTTT
TRBV6-1	TRBJ2-1	.	.	CASKSLTGSFVDGQFF	TGTGCCAGCAAGAGTCTAACTGGGTCCTTTGTGGATGGGCAGTTCTTC
TRBV11-2	TRBJ1-4	TRBD1	.	CARSPRQGANEKVFF	TGTGCCAGAAGCCCACGACAGGGGGCGAATGAAAAAGTGTTTTTT
TRBV10-2	TRBJ1-6	TRBD1	.	CASSLLNRDRGYSPVHF	TGCGCCAGCAGCCTCCTCAACCGGGACAGGGGTTATTCACCCGTCCACTTT
TRBV6-5	TRBJ1-6	.	.	CASSYLGANSPIHF	TGTGCCAGCAGTTACTTGGGAGCTAATTCACCGATCCACTTT
TRBV5-1	TRBJ1-3	TRBD1	many	CASSLEQGAGNTIYF	TGCGCCAGCAGCTTGGAGCAGGGGGCTGGAAACACCATATATTTT
TRBV5-4	TRBJ2-6	.	.	CASSPEDSGANVLTF	TGTGCCAGCAGCCCAGAGGACTCTGGGGCCAACGTCCTGACTTTC
TRBV5-4	TRBJ2-7	.	.	CASSSHKTTSSYEQYF	TGTGCCAGCAGTTCCCACAAGACCACCAGCTCCTACGAGCAGTACTTC
TRBV11-2	TRBJ2-7	.	.	CASSLGQLNEQYF	TGTGCCAGCAGCTTAGGGCAGCTGAACGAGCAGTACTTC
TRBV5-1	TRBJ2-1	.	many	CASSSRVDRNEQFF	TGCGCCAGCAGCTCCCGGGTCGACAGGAATGAGCAGTTCTTC
TRBV20-1	TRBJ1-5	TRBD1	.	CSARDRTGNQSQHF	TGCAGTGCTAGAGATAGGACAGGGAATCAGTCCCAGCATTTT
TRBV12-3/TRBV12-4	TRBJ1-4	.	.	CASSLQGGLGEKQFF	TGTGCCAGCAGCCTACAGGGTGGTTTGGGTGAAAAACAGTTTTTT
TRBV10-2	TRBJ2-4	.	.	CASMNKGLGNIQYF	TGCGCCAGCATGAACAAGGGTTTAGGAAACATTCAGTATTTC
TRBV20-1	TRBJ2-7	.	.	CSVRTIGITYEQYF	TGCAGTGTTCGGACTATCGGAATAACCTACGAGCAGTACTTC
TRBV10-1	TRBJ2-1	.	.	CASSESESLRTGYNEQFF	TGCGCCAGCAGTGAGTCGGAGTCTCTCCGCACGGGGTACAATGAGCAGTTCTTC
TRBV28	TRBJ1-4	.	.	CVSTRGTNEKLFF	TGTGTCAGTACAAGGGGAACTAATGAAAAACTGTTTTTT
TRBV28	TRBJ1-2	.	.	CASIPTRQGLWAYTF	TGTGCTAGCATCCCCACAAGGCAAGGACTTTGGGCCTACACCTTC
TRBV10-3	TRBJ2-1	.	.	CAISELSEKRNEQFF	TGTGCCATCAGTGAACTTAGCGAGAAGCGGAATGAGCAGTTCTTC